The T cell receptor beta chain under discussion was sequenced for a study of identifying expanded T cells in peripheral blood. Whole-study findings and limits: Variance in clone template counts between approximately two-week samples significantly increased with total template count across all healthy donors.

Clones were read by immunoSEQ multiplex PCR, and TCRdb kept only the in-frame ones, dropping some. The sample has about 97,000 clones; approximately 90% are singletons. Healthy donors had no documented immune events, such as infections, while sampled. Looked up from germline, CDR1 is SGHAT and CDR2 is FQNNGV. The CDR3 spans 18 residues. V was clipped by 2 bases and J by 2 bases, with 19 bases between them. Regarding this clone: Its antigen is not identified.

The chain couples TRBV11-2 to TRBJ1-3; D might be TRBD1 (6 bases). Sequenced input: blood. This sequence was found in a person between 18 and 75 years old in good health. The CDR3 sequence is CASSLKGSDSRTGNTIYF. In DNA, the CDR3 is TGTGCCAGCAGCTTAAAGGGATCGGACAGTCGGACTGGAAACACCATATATTTT.